These 25 T cell receptor beta chains were all obtained from the same sample, sequenced in a study of ipilimumab plus nivolumab after autologous stem cell transplantation. Libraries were prepared by immunoSEQ multiplex PCR; TCRdb keeps only in-frame clonotypes and omits some of them. Here the sample spans roughly 45,000 clones, roughly 84% being singletons. The sequencing used PBMCs, collected in a trial of ipilimumab plus nivolumab as post-transplant consolidation. Every receptor here comes from a male donor with multiple myeloma.

The chain joins TRBV29-1 to TRBJ2-2; TRBD2 aligns across 8 bases. The germline V gene has CDR1 SQVTM and CDR2 ANQGSEA. This CDR3 is built from 17 residues. V shed 7 bases and J 4 bases; nucleotides not matched to a gene: 17. The CDR3 nucleotides are TGCAGCGCAACCCCAGGTGGGCTAGCGGGTGGCACCGGGGAGCTGTTTTTT. This encodes CSATPGGLAGGTGELFF.

The rearrangement links TRBV29-1 to TRBJ2-3; D call uncertain. This CDR3 has 11 amino acids. V gave up 0 bases and J gave up 3 bases, with 1 base separating them. CDR1 and CDR2 from the germline V gene are SQVTM and ANQGSEA. CDR3 protein: CSVEETDTQYF. The CDR3 DNA reads TGCAGCGTTGAAGAGACAGATACGCAGTATTTT.

The genes are TRBV4-2 and TRBJ2-5; TRBD1 aligns across 7 bases. Trimming removed 3 bases from V and 5 bases from J; junction bases left unmatched: 9. This CDR3 region has 15 residues. Germline assignment: CDR1 LGHNA and CDR2 YNFKEQ. The CDR3 protein is CASSHIQGKGETQYF. CDR3 in DNA: TGTGCCAGCAGCCACATACAGGGGAAAGGGGAGACCCAGTACTTC.

This chain connects TRBV29-1 to TRBJ2-7, with D tentatively TRBD1 (6 bases). The CDR3 totals 13 residues. V was clipped by 0 bases and J by 3 bases, with 9 bases between them. CDR1 SQVTM and CDR2 ANQGSEA come from the germline V gene. The CDR3: CSVEEGQHYEQYF. CDR3 sequence (DNA): TGCAGCGTTGAAGAAGGACAGCACTACGAGCAGTACTTC.

The chain couples TRBV7-3 to TRBJ2-1; 10 positions agree with TRBD2. Germline V gene data show CDR1 as SGHTA and CDR2 as FQGTGA. This CDR3 has 15 residues. V trimming: 5 bases; J trimming: 7 bases; junction bases outside the gene matches: 8. CDR3 DNA sequence: TGTGCCAGCAGCCTCTGGCTAGCGGGGGAAAATGAGCAGTTCTTC. Its protein product is CASSLWLAGENEQFF.

The chain combines TRBV7-2 with TRBJ2-1; D is unclear. Per the germline V gene, CDR1 is SGHTA and CDR2 is FQGNSA. The CDR3 length is 15 residues. V lost 5 bases to trimming and J lost 0 bases, with 11 bases between them. The CDR3 is CASSLSASSYNEQFF. DNA of the CDR3: TGTGCCAGCAGCCTCTCGGCCAGCTCCTACAATGAGCAGTTCTTC.

CDR3 in amino acids: CAISGGSNQPQHF. CDR3 in DNA: TGTGCCATCAGTGGAGGGAGCAATCAGCCCCAGCATTTT. V usage is TRBV10-3 and J usage is TRBJ1-5; D gene unclear. The germline CDR1 and CDR2 sequences are ENHRY and SYGVKD. V was pared by 4 bases and J by 1 base, with 5 bases between. This CDR3 region has 13 residues.

The J gene is TRBJ2-6, the V gene TRBV5-8; D is unresolved. This CDR3 has 14 residues. V lost 2 bases and J 4 bases, leaving 7 bases between the germline ends. Germline-derived CDR1 and CDR2 are SGHTS and YDEGEE. The CDR3, as DNA: TGTGCCAGCAGCTTCCGCTCCGGGGCCAACGTCCTGACTTTC. Translated, it gives CASSFRSGANVLTF.

The CDR3 loop is CASSVAQGVQETQYF. Here the CDR3 DNA reads TGTGCCAGCAGCGTAGCACAGGGTGTACAAGAGACCCAGTACTTC. The chain links TRBV9 to TRBJ2-5; perhaps TRBD1 as D (6 bases). This CDR3 is built from 15 residues. V was cut by 0 bases and J by 2 bases, with 11 bases left in between. Germline V gene data show CDR1 as SGDLS and CDR2 as YYNGEE.

The rearrangement uses TRBV5-8 and TRBJ2-5; D may be TRBD1 (5 bases). Germline-derived CDR1 and CDR2 are SGHTS and YDEGEE. CDR3 length equals 11 residues. V was cut by 4 bases and J by 7 bases, with 8 bases left in between. The CDR3 sequence is CASSRQGTQYF. Written as DNA, the CDR3 is TGTGCCAGCAGCCGGCAGGGGACCCAGTACTTC.

The V gene is TRBV4-1, the J gene TRBJ1-6; no firm D call. The germline V and J ends were trimmed by 1 base and 9 bases, with 16 bases remaining between them. This CDR3 contains 16 residues. Germline V gene sequence: CDR1 MGHRA, CDR2 YSYEKL. CDR3 loop: CASSQGIIQPGSPLHF. The CDR3, as DNA: TGCGCCAGCAGCCAAGGAATTATCCAGCCAGGTTCACCCCTCCACTTT.

The chain is built from TRBV7-2 and TRBJ1-1; no definite D call. Deletions cut 4 bases from V and 0 bases from J, with 18 bases between. Germline V CDR1 and CDR2: SGHTA, FQGNSA. CDR3 size: 17 residues. CDR3 sequence reads: CASSSTNWAPLNTEAFF. CDR3 DNA sequence: TGTGCCAGCAGCTCCACCAATTGGGCTCCTCTGAACACTGAAGCTTTCTTT. The complete variable domain, with remaining parts taken from reference TRBV7-2 and TRBJ1-1, reads GAGVSQSPSNKVTEKGKDVELRCDPISGHTALYWYRQSLGQGLEFLIYFQGNSAPDKSGLPSDRFSAERTGGSVSTLTIQRTQQEDSAVYLCASSSTNWAPLNTEAFFGQGTRLTVV.

Notes on this clone: The sample has other DNA sequences that encode this CDR3 too. The rearrangement links TRBV5-1 to TRBJ2-3; D is ambiguous. Germline-derived CDR1 and CDR2 are SGHRS and YFSETQ. This CDR3 spans 12 amino acids. Trimming removed 0 bases at V and 4 bases at J, with 3 bases between. The DNA for the CDR3 is TGCGCCAGCAGCTTGGAGGCAGATACGCAGTATTTT. Protein product: CASSLEADTQYF. The variable domain in full, completed from reference TRBV5-1 and TRBJ2-3, reads KAGVTQTPRYLIKTRGQQVTLSCSPISGHRSVSWYQQTPGQGLQFLFEYFSETQRNKGNFPGRFSGRQFSNSRSEMNVSTLELGDSALYLCASSLEADTQYFGPGTRLTVL.

This chain joins TRBV28 and TRBJ1-5; perhaps TRBD1 as D (6 bases). The V end was cut by 6 bases, the J end by 4 bases, with 13 bases between. CDR3 length: 14 amino acids. Germline V gives CDR1 MDHEN, CDR2 SYDVKM. CDR3 in amino acids: CASSLQGFNQPQHF. CDR3 nucleotide sequence: TGTGCCAGCAGCTTACAGGGATTTAATCAGCCCCAGCATTTT.

V gene TRBV7-2 combines with J gene TRBJ2-3, with 9 bases identical to TRBD1. The junction had 9 bases not matched to a gene; V was cut back by 8 bases and J by 3 bases. There are 15 residues in the CDR3. Per the germline V gene, CDR1 is SGHTA and CDR2 is FQGNSA. The CDR3 region is CASGRGTGMTDTQYF. DNA for the CDR3: TGTGCCAGCGGCAGAGGGACAGGGATGACAGATACGCAGTATTTT.

This chain links TRBV5-1 with TRBJ2-4, with D possibly being TRBD2 (6 bases). This CDR3 comprises 15 residues. The germline gives CDR1 SGHRS, CDR2 YFSETQ. The V end was cut by 0 bases, the J end by 11 bases, with 18 bases between. CDR3 in amino acids: CASSLEVGPTGVQYF. DNA of the CDR3: TGCGCCAGCAGCTTGGAGGTGGGACCTACGGGGGTTCAGTACTTC.

This clone was observed once. The CDR3 bases are TGTGCCAGCAGCTTATGGGCGGGCTTGAGAGAGACCCAGTACTTC. This codes for CASSLWAGLRETQYF. The V gene is TRBV11-2, the J gene TRBJ2-5, with D perhaps TRBD2 (5 bases). The CDR3 runs 15 residues. Trimming stripped 2 bases from V and 4 bases from J, with 14 bases between. Germline V gives CDR1 SGHAT, CDR2 FQNNGV. The full variable domain, with the rest looked up from reference TRBV11-2 and TRBJ2-5, is EAGVAQSPRYKIIEKRQSVAFWCNPISGHATLYWYQQILGQGPKLLIQFQNNGVVDDSQLPKDRFSAERLKGVDSTLKIQPAKLEDSAVYLCASSLWAGLRETQYFGPGTRLLVL.

V usage is TRBV5-1 and J usage is TRBJ2-7; D could derive from TRBD1 or TRBD2 (5 bases each). Per the germline V gene, CDR1 is SGHRS and CDR2 is YFSETQ. Trimming took off 1 base at V and 3 bases at J, with 26 bases between the two ends. This CDR3 spans 19 amino acids. CDR3 in DNA: TGCGCCAGCAGCTTGCGCGGACCTGGAGTGGGGGTCGGGGTCTACGAGCAGTACTTC. Protein sequence: CASSLRGPGVGVGVYEQYF.

The V gene is TRBV9, the J gene TRBJ2-3; D unresolved. Between the trimmed V and J ends, which lost 0 bases and 3 bases, there was a span of 14 bases. The CDR3 is 16 residues long. CDR1 is SGDLS and CDR2 is YYNGEE in the germline V gene. The chain's CDR3 is CASSVASSWVTDTQYF. Here the CDR3 DNA reads TGTGCCAGCAGCGTAGCCAGCAGTTGGGTTACAGATACGCAGTATTTT.

Written as DNA, the CDR3 is TGTGCCAGCAGCGTAGTGGTTTCTGTGGGCTACACCTTC. Residues: CASSVVVSVGYTF. J is TRBJ1-2 and V is TRBV9; D not certain. The germline V gene has CDR1 SGDLS and CDR2 YYNGEE. The CDR3 runs 13 residues. V dropped 0 bases and J dropped 8 bases, with 11 bases sitting between them. Combining the CDR3 with reference TRBV9 and TRBJ1-2 gives the whole variable domain DSGVTQTPKHLITATGQRVTLRCSPRSGDLSVYWYQQSLDQGLQFLIQYYNGEERAKGNILERFSAQQFPDLHSELNLSSLELGDSALYFCASSVVVSVGYTFGSGTRLTVV.

V is TRBV19 and J is TRBJ2-2; perhaps TRBD1 as D (6 bases). V gave up 9 bases and J gave up 1 base, with 12 bases separating them. The CDR3 contains 14 residues. From germline, CDR1 is LNHDA and CDR2 SQIVND (reference sequence). CDR3 residues: CASNSQGNTGELFF. The DNA for the CDR3 is TGTGCCAGCAACTCACAGGGGAACACCGGGGAGCTGTTTTTT.

V usage is TRBV29-1 and J usage is TRBJ2-7; 10 positions match TRBD1. CDR1 SQVTM and CDR2 ANQGSEA come from the germline V gene. The trim removed 1 base at V and 3 bases at J, leaving 0 bases unmatched. The CDR3 contains 13 residues. Written as DNA, the CDR3 is TGCAGCGTTGAAGGGACAGGGGGCTACGAGCAGTACTTC. It specifies CSVEGTGGYEQYF.

The V and J genes are TRBV30 and TRBJ2-7; D tentatively reads TRBD1 or TRBD2 (5 bases each). V dropped 1 base and J dropped 3 bases, with 10 bases sitting between them. Germline lookup yields CDR1 GTSNPN and CDR2 SVGIG (reference sequence). CDR3 length: 13 amino acids. The CDR3: CAWSGGINYEQYF. Here the CDR3 DNA reads TGTGCCTGGAGTGGGGGGATTAACTACGAGCAGTACTTC.

This chain uses TRBV5-8 with TRBJ2-7; TRBD2 might be the D (5 bases). There are 16 residues in the CDR3. CDR1 and CDR2 from the germline V gene are SGHTS and YDEGEE. The germline V and J ends were trimmed by 4 bases and 6 bases, with 23 bases remaining between them. CDR3 region: CASSNFLRDQMGEQYF. The CDR3 bases are TGTGCCAGCAGCAACTTTCTCCGGGATCAAATGGGCGAGCAGTACTTC. The full variable domain, rest sourced from reference TRBV5-8 and TRBJ2-7, is EAGVTQSPTHLIKTRGQQATLRCSPISGHTSVYWYQQALGLGLQFLLWYDEGEERNRGNFPPRFSGRQFPNYSSELNVNALELEDSALYLCASSNFLRDQMGEQYFGPGTRLTVT.

The genes are TRBV6-5 and TRBJ1-1, with no clear D. Trimming removed 5 bases at V and 2 bases at J, with 0 bases between. Germline values: CDR1 MNHEY, CDR2 SVGAGI. The CDR3 has 10 residues. The CDR3 DNA reads as TGTGCCAGCAGTAACACTGAAGCTTTCTTT. Translated: CASSNTEAFF.